These 9 T cell receptor beta chains originate from one sample sequenced in a study of identical twins. MiXCR was run by TCRdb on the 5' RACE reads, yielding one entry per CDR3 protein. This sample carries roughly 690,000 distinct CDR3 sequences, around 6% of them seen once, and the ten largest clones take 1.5% to 2%. The sample comprised naive T cells sorted from blood. The receptors stem from a man younger than 35 in good health.

The chain combines TRBV6-6 with TRBJ2-2; unclear D gene. Per the germline V gene, CDR1 is MNHNY and CDR2 is SVGAGI (reference sequence). The V end lost 7 bases, the J end lost 8 bases, and 14 bases lay between the germline ends. The CDR3 is 13 amino acids. As DNA, the CDR3 is TGTGCCAGCACTTCAAGGGAAACTGGGGAGCTGTTTTTT. It translates to CASTSRETGELFF.

This clonotype was seen a handful of times. The gene calls are TRBV5-1 and TRBJ2-3, with no clear D. This CDR3 region has 15 residues. The V end lost 1 base, the J end lost 2 bases, and 11 bases lay between the germline ends. Germline V lookup: CDR1 SGHRS, CDR2 YFSETQ. Written as DNA, the CDR3 is TGCGCCAGCAGCTTGCGAGACTTCGACACAGATACGCAGTATTTT. It encodes CASSLRDFDTDTQYF.

The J gene is TRBJ2-7, the V gene TRBV29-1; D is possibly TRBD2 (6 bases). Germline loops: CDR1 SQVTM, CDR2 ANQGSEA. Trimming took 4 bases from V and 4 from J, leaving 17 bases between them. This CDR3 region has 14 residues. The CDR3 loop reads CSVVDAQAGYEQYF. CDR3 DNA: TGCAGCGTTGTCGACGCCCAGGCGGGATACGAGCAGTACTTC.

This clonotype was seen at least ten times. The chain employs TRBV29-1 and TRBJ2-2; TRBD1 is a possible D gene (7 bases). Germline V gene sequence: CDR1 SQVTM, CDR2 ANQGSEA. The CDR3 is 14 residues long. Trimming took off 7 bases at V and 1 base at J, with 13 bases between the two ends. CDR3 sequence reads: CSARQGGNTGELFF. In nucleotides, the CDR3 is TGCAGCGCTAGACAGGGAGGGAACACCGGGGAGCTGTTTTTT.

This sequence joins TRBV9 and TRBJ1-1; D remains ambiguous. V lost 4 bases, J lost 6 bases, and 16 bases lay in between. The CDR3 covers 14 residues. The germline V gene has CDR1 SGDLS and CDR2 YYNGEE. CDR3 sequence: CASSPRGLGAEAFF. The CDR3 DNA reads as TGTGCCAGCAGCCCCCGAGGCCTTGGCGCTGAAGCTTTCTTT.

In this sample, this clonotype turned up many times. The chain carries TRBV10-3 and TRBJ2-3, with D unclear. The V end was cut by 0 bases, the J end by 2 bases, with 9 bases between. Germline loops: CDR1 ENHRY, CDR2 SYGVKD. The CDR3 has 15 residues. CDR3 protein: CAISESRIFTDTQYF. The DNA of the CDR3 is TGTGCCATCAGTGAGTCCCGGATTTTCACAGATACGCAGTATTTT.

The genes are TRBV6-5 and TRBJ1-3; D gene ambiguous. CDR1 MNHEY and CDR2 SVGAGI come from the germline V gene. V dropped 4 bases and J dropped 4 bases, with 11 bases sitting between them. CDR3 length: 14 amino acids. CDR3 residues: CASSSRVGGNTIYF. The CDR3, as DNA: TGTGCCAGCAGTTCGAGGGTAGGAGGAAACACCATATATTTT.

Only a few counts were recorded for this clonotype. The rearrangement uses TRBV11-2 and TRBJ2-1; D is unclear. This CDR3 is 15 amino acids long. The germline V gene encodes CDR1 SGHAT and CDR2 FQNNGV. Deletions cut 2 bases from V and 4 bases from J, with 12 bases between. The CDR3 DNA reads as TGTGCCAGCAGCTTATCTGTGACCATGTACAATGAGCAGTTCTTC. Its translation is CASSLSVTMYNEQFF.

The V call is TRBV20-1, the J call TRBJ1-4; D not certain. The CDR3 has 14 amino acids. CDR1 DFQATT and CDR2 SNEGSKA come from the germline V gene (reference sequence). V was pared by 1 base and J by 8 bases, with 14 bases between. The CDR3 nucleotides are TGCAGTGCTAGAGCCGTGCGGGGTCCGGAAAAACTGTTTTTT. This gives the protein CSARAVRGPEKLFF.